The rows below give T cell receptor beta chains drawn from one sample of a study of T cell repertoires and leukemia-associated antigens. No antigen has been assigned to these receptors. TCRdb reprocessed the 5' RACE reads with MiXCR, giving one entry per CDR3 protein. The top ten clones hold around 9% of a sample with roughly 13,000 distinct CDR3 sequences, approximately 42% of them seen once. The sample was CD3+ T cells sorted from blood and cultured. These receptor sequences come from a female donor in good health. Both conserved end residues are part of each CDR3. A D gene is named only where the DNA matches it firmly. Clone size appears in some rows only: once, few, many, or a class for an expanded clone.

d_call: TRBD1; j_call: TRBJ2-7; v_call: TRBV7-9; clone_size: NA; cdr3_nt: TGTGCCAGCAGCTCCGGGACAGTCGCGTACTTC; cdr3_aa: CASSSGTVAYF
d_call: NA; j_call: TRBJ1-3; v_call: TRBV19; clone_size: many; cdr3_nt: TGTGCCAGTAGTCCCCGGACACGATACTCTGGAAACACCATATATTTT; cdr3_aa: CASSPRTRYSGNTIYF
d_call: TRBD2; j_call: TRBJ2-5; v_call: TRBV28; clone_size: medium-sized; cdr3_nt: TGTGCCAGCCGGGCTAGCGGGAGAGGGGAGACCCAGTACTTC; cdr3_aa: CASRASGRGETQYF
d_call: TRBD2; j_call: TRBJ2-4; v_call: TRBV6-1; clone_size: many; cdr3_nt: TGTGCCAGCAGTGAAGGGGATAGCGGGACCGACCGCTTC; cdr3_aa: CASSEGDSGTDRF
d_call: NA; j_call: TRBJ2-7; v_call: TRBV7-8; clone_size: once; cdr3_nt: TGTGCCAGCTCCGGAGTCTCCTCCTACGGGGGGCCCTACGAGCAGTACTTC; cdr3_aa: CASSGVSSYGGPYEQYF
d_call: TRBD1; j_call: TRBJ1-1; v_call: TRBV28; clone_size: many; cdr3_nt: TGTGCCAGCAGTTTGAGCCAGGGGGTCTGGATCACTGAAGCTTTCTTT; cdr3_aa: CASSLSQGVWITEAFF
d_call: NA; j_call: TRBJ2-7; v_call: TRBV20-1; clone_size: once; cdr3_nt: TGCAGTGCTAGAATGAGGGTTTTGTCCTACGAGCAGTACTTC; cdr3_aa: CSARMRVLSYEQYF
d_call: NA; j_call: TRBJ1-5; v_call: TRBV21-1; clone_size: many; cdr3_nt: TGTGCCAGTAGGACCGCCACCCATCAGCCCCAGCATTTT; cdr3_aa: CASRTATHQPQHF
d_call: TRBD1; j_call: TRBJ2-7; v_call: TRBV2; clone_size: NA; cdr3_nt: TGTGTCAGCAAACGGGACAGGGCGAACTACGAGCAGTACTTC; cdr3_aa: CVSKRDRANYEQYF
d_call: NA; j_call: TRBJ2-5; v_call: TRBV20-1; clone_size: many; cdr3_nt: TGCAGTGTCGGGAGAGGGCAAGAGACCCAGTACTTC; cdr3_aa: CSVGRGQETQYF
d_call: TRBD1; j_call: TRBJ2-2; v_call: TRBV12-3/TRBV12-4; clone_size: NA; cdr3_nt: TGTGCCAGCAGTTTTAGGCGTTTGGGACAGGGCAGGACCGGGGAGCTGTTTTTT; cdr3_aa: CASSFRRLGQGRTGELFF
d_call: NA; j_call: TRBJ1-4; v_call: TRBV5-6; clone_size: medium-sized; cdr3_nt: TGTGCCAGCAGCTTGGGGGAGATACACAATGAAAAACTGTTTTTT; cdr3_aa: CASSLGEIHNEKLFF
d_call: NA; j_call: TRBJ1-2; v_call: TRBV7-6; clone_size: NA; cdr3_nt: TGTGCCAGCAGCTTGGGTCTTAGCCCTTTGAGGAGTGGCTACACCTTC; cdr3_aa: CASSLGLSPLRSGYTF
d_call: NA; j_call: TRBJ1-1; v_call: TRBV28; clone_size: once; cdr3_nt: TGCGCCAGCAGTTGGGGTCCGGACCACACTGAAGCTTCCTTT; cdr3_aa: CASSWGPDHTEASF
d_call: NA; j_call: TRBJ1-1; v_call: TRBV5-1; clone_size: many; cdr3_nt: TGCGCCAGCAGCTTGGGTCCCGGGTCAGGAGGGACTGAAGCTTTCTTT; cdr3_aa: CASSLGPGSGGTEAFF
d_call: NA; j_call: TRBJ2-5; v_call: TRBV7-9; clone_size: NA; cdr3_nt: TGTGCCAGCAGCTTGGAATGGGGTGAGGGAGAGACCCAGTACTTC; cdr3_aa: CASSLEWGEGETQYF
d_call: NA; j_call: TRBJ2-7; v_call: TRBV14; clone_size: NA; cdr3_nt: TGTGCCAGCAGCCCCATATATCGGCGGTCGAAGCAGTACTTC; cdr3_aa: CASSPIYRRSKQYF
d_call: TRBD2; j_call: TRBJ2-2; v_call: TRBV5-1; clone_size: NA; cdr3_nt: TGCGCCAGCAGTACCGAGGGTCTAGCGGACACCGGGGAGCTGTTTTTT; cdr3_aa: CASSTEGLADTGELFF
d_call: TRBD2; j_call: TRBJ2-5; v_call: TRBV7-2; clone_size: NA; cdr3_nt: TGTGCCTGCAGCCTATCGGGAGCGGGGGAGACCCAGTACTTC; cdr3_aa: CACSLSGAGETQYF
d_call: TRBD2; j_call: TRBJ2-1; v_call: TRBV2; clone_size: medium-sized; cdr3_nt: TGTGCCAGCAGTGGCGGGACTAGCGGATACAATGAGCAGTTCTTC; cdr3_aa: CASSGGTSGYNEQFF
d_call: TRBD2; j_call: TRBJ2-1; v_call: TRBV5-1; clone_size: medium-sized; cdr3_nt: TGCGCCAGCAGCGGCGCGGCCGGGACTAGCTTTGGGGGTGAGCAGTTCTTC; cdr3_aa: CASSGAAGTSFGGEQFF
d_call: TRBD2; j_call: TRBJ2-5; v_call: TRBV20-1; clone_size: once; cdr3_nt: TGCAGTGCTAGGGGGACTAGCCCGGAGACCCAGTACTTC; cdr3_aa: CSARGTSPETQYF
d_call: NA; j_call: TRBJ2-1; v_call: TRBV20-1; clone_size: NA; cdr3_nt: TGCAGTGCTAGAGATCTCGAAGCCCCTATCCACAATGAGCAGTCCTTC; cdr3_aa: CSARDLEAPIHNEQSF
d_call: NA; j_call: TRBJ2-3; v_call: TRBV5-1; clone_size: many; cdr3_nt: TGCGCCAGCAGCTTCCGGCAGGGCACAGATACGCAGTATTTT; cdr3_aa: CASSFRQGTDTQYF
d_call: TRBD1; j_call: TRBJ1-5; v_call: TRBV20-1; clone_size: many; cdr3_nt: TGCAGTGTAAGGGGACCGGGACAGGGAGGGAGCAATCAGCCCCAGCATTTT; cdr3_aa: CSVRGPGQGGSNQPQHF
d_call: TRBD2; j_call: TRBJ2-1; v_call: TRBV28; clone_size: medium-sized; cdr3_nt: TGTGCCAGCAGTTTAGCGACTAGCGGGGACAATGAGCAGTTCTTC; cdr3_aa: CASSLATSGDNEQFF
d_call: NA; j_call: TRBJ1-5; v_call: TRBV3-1; clone_size: NA; cdr3_nt: TGTGCCAGCAGCCAAATCCTCAATCAGCCCCAGCATTTT; cdr3_aa: CASSQILNQPQHF
d_call: TRBD1; j_call: TRBJ2-5; v_call: TRBV11-1; clone_size: many; cdr3_nt: TGTGCCAGCAGCTTATCGACAGGGCAAGAGACCCAGTACTTC; cdr3_aa: CASSLSTGQETQYF
d_call: NA; j_call: TRBJ2-1; v_call: TRBV21-1; clone_size: NA; cdr3_nt: TGTGCCAGCAGCAACCGGACTAGGAACAATGAGCAGTTCTTC; cdr3_aa: CASSNRTRNNEQFF
d_call: TRBD1; j_call: TRBJ2-7; v_call: TRBV5-1; clone_size: medium-sized; cdr3_nt: TGCGCCAGCAGCTTTTTGGGACAGGGAGCCTACGAGCAGTACTTC; cdr3_aa: CASSFLGQGAYEQYF
d_call: TRBD2; j_call: TRBJ2-7; v_call: TRBV11-1; clone_size: NA; cdr3_nt: TGTGCCAGCAGCCCGTGGCAGCTATTACAACTAGCGGGAGGCTGGTGTTGTTCCTACGAGCAGTACTTC; cdr3_aa: CASSPWQLLQLAGGWCCSYEQYF
d_call: NA; j_call: TRBJ2-1; v_call: TRBV20-1; clone_size: NA; cdr3_nt: TGCAGTGCAGAGGACCAGGTTAACTACAATGAGCAGTTCTTC; cdr3_aa: CSAEDQVNYNEQFF
d_call: TRBD2; j_call: TRBJ2-7; v_call: TRBV5-6; clone_size: many; cdr3_nt: TGTGCCAGCAGCTTGGAAACCGGGACTAGGGGCGACGAGCAGTACTTC; cdr3_aa: CASSLETGTRGDEQYF
d_call: TRBD1; j_call: TRBJ2-7; v_call: TRBV20-1; clone_size: NA; cdr3_nt: TGCAGTGCTTACAGGGGCGCGTACTACGAGCAGTACTTC; cdr3_aa: CSAYRGAYYEQYF
d_call: TRBD2; j_call: TRBJ2-1; v_call: TRBV6-2/TRBV6-3; clone_size: NA; cdr3_nt: TGTGCCAACAGTTACCCACTAGCGGGAGAACTCTGCAATGAGCAGTTCTTC; cdr3_aa: CANSYPLAGELCNEQFF
d_call: TRBD1; j_call: TRBJ2-5; v_call: TRBV12-3/TRBV12-4; clone_size: many; cdr3_nt: TGTGCCAGCAGTTTAAAGAGGGGGCAGGAGACCCAGTACTTC; cdr3_aa: CASSLKRGQETQYF
d_call: TRBD2; j_call: TRBJ2-7; v_call: TRBV7-8; clone_size: NA; cdr3_nt: TGTGCCAGCAGCCGCAGGACTAGGACCTCCCTCTACGAGCGGTACTTC; cdr3_aa: CASSRRTRTSLYERYF
d_call: NA; j_call: TRBJ2-4; v_call: TRBV20-1; clone_size: NA; cdr3_nt: TGCAGTGCTGATACCGGGAAACTAGCCAAAAACATTCAGTACTTC; cdr3_aa: CSADTGKLAKNIQYF
d_call: NA; j_call: TRBJ1-6; v_call: TRBV11-2; clone_size: NA; cdr3_nt: TGTGCCAGCAGCTCGCAGAATTCACCCCTCCACTTT; cdr3_aa: CASSSQNSPLHF
d_call: NA; j_call: TRBJ2-7; v_call: TRBV5-1; clone_size: NA; cdr3_nt: TGCGCCAGCAGCCTCGACGTGGGGAACACCGGGGAGCTGTACTTC; cdr3_aa: CASSLDVGNTGELYF
d_call: TRBD2; j_call: TRBJ2-7; v_call: TRBV12-3/TRBV12-4; clone_size: medium-sized; cdr3_nt: TGTGCCAGCGGCCGAGGGACTAGCGGGACCGCCGAGCAGTACTTC; cdr3_aa: CASGRGTSGTAEQYF